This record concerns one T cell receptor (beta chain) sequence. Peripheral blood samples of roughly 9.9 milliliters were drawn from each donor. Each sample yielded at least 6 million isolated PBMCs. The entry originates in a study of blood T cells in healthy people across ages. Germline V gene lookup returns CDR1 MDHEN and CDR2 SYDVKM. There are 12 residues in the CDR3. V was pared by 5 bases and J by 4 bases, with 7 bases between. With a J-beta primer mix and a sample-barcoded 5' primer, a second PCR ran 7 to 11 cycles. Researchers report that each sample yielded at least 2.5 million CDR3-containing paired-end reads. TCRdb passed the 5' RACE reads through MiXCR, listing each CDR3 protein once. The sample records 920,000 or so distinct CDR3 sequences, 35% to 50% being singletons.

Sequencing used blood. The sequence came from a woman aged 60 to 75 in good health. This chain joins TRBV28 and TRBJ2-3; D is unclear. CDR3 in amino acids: CASSGMPDTQYF. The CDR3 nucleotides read TGTGCCAGCAGTGGAATGCCAGATACGCAGTATTTT.